This T cell receptor beta chain was documented in a study of blood T cell repertoires in COVID-19. Across the study: Italy, Spain and the United States were the sources of the convalescent and acute COVID-19 samples.

In the source study's methods: The assay estimated nucleated cells by amplifying reference gene primers. TCRdb's table, derived via immunoSEQ multiplex PCR, lists solely in-frame clones and lacks some. V and J calls plus clone size are reproduced from that table; the DNA served to infer D and trimming. The repertoire has roughly 200,000 clones, approximately 85% of them found once; the top ten carry approximately 10%. This clonotype was sampled from a human donor with active or convalescent COVID-19. The donor label of this sample is uncertain. The sequencing input was peripheral blood.

Written as DNA, the CDR3 is TGTGCCAGCAGCGTAAGCGCCCCCGGAGATAATGAGCAGTTCTTC. This encodes CASSVSAPGDNEQFF. V usage is TRBV9 and J usage is TRBJ2-1, with unresolved D. This CDR3 contains 15 residues. Germline V gives CDR1 SGDLS, CDR2 YYNGEE. V was cut by 1 base and J by 7 bases, with 15 bases left in between.